Listed here is a single T cell receptor beta chain. Antigen unknown. The table came from immunoSEQ multiplex PCR; TCRdb's copy has only in-frame clones and leaves some out. The sample yields 180,000 or so clones, approximately 82% seen once. These data come from a study of cytomegalovirus exposure and HLA in healthy donors. Broader study findings: It was reportedly the case that the classifier diagnosed cytomegalovirus status with high specificity and sensitivity. Cytomegalovirus association was assigned to 170 or so TCR beta chains.

With 6 bases removed from V and 3 bases from J, the gap between germline ends came to 14 bases. The length of the CDR3 is 14 residues. Germline CDR1 ENHRY, CDR2 SYGVKD. The sequenced sample consisted of PBMCs. This receptor was taken from a woman younger than 45 in good health and CMV-seropositive. The V call is TRBV10-3, the J call TRBJ1-1, with D maybe TRBD1 (5 bases). The CDR3 loop reads CAIRADSLDTEAFF. The CDR3 DNA is TGTGCCATCAGGGCAGACAGTCTGGACACTGAAGCTTTCTTT.